One and the same sample provided the 26 T cell receptor beta chains below, sequenced in a study of cytomegalovirus exposure and HLA in healthy donors. Assay: immunoSEQ multiplex PCR; the TCRdb copy retains only in-frame clones and omits some. The repertoire holds approximately 130,000 clones, 70% to 90% seen once, with 1.9% in the top ten. The source material was PBMCs. These receptors were taken from a woman under 30 in good health and CMV-seronegative.

This clone was seen only once. The chain carries TRBV7-9 and TRBJ2-1; 14 positions agree with TRBD2. V dropped 5 bases and J dropped 6; count of bases not matched to a gene: 6. Per germline, CDR1 SEHNR and CDR2 FQNEAQ (reference sequence). The CDR3 loop spans 16 amino acids. DNA of the CDR3: TGTGCCAGCAGCCCAGGGACTAGCGGGAGAGTCAATGAGCAGTTCTTC. Its translation is CASSPGTSGRVNEQFF.

The gene calls are TRBV5-1 and TRBJ1-1; no firm D call. Germline CDR1 and CDR2: SGHRS and YFSETQ. The CDR3 length is 13 residues. V dropped 5 bases and J dropped 4 bases, with 12 bases sitting between them. CDR3 amino acids: CASREVGGTEAFF. Here the CDR3 DNA reads TGCGCCAGCAGGGAGGTTGGCGGCACTGAAGCTTTCTTT.

V is TRBV28 and J is TRBJ2-1, with D tentatively TRBD1 (7 bases). Trimming removed 5 bases at V and 9 bases at J, with 17 bases between. CDR3 length: 14 amino acids. Germline V gene sequence: CDR1 MDHEN, CDR2 SYDVKM. The CDR3 region is CASSQGGSSSEQFF. CDR3 DNA: TGTGCCAGCAGTCAGGGGGGCAGCAGTAGTGAGCAGTTCTTC.

This clone was detected only once. This chain connects TRBV5-4 to TRBJ2-7; perhaps TRBD2 as D (5 bases). V lost 2 bases, J lost 2 bases, and 14 bases lay in between. The CDR3 is made up of 15 amino acids. From germline, CDR1 is SGHNT and CDR2 YYREEE (reference sequence). In nucleotides, the CDR3 is TGTGCCAGCAGCTTAGCCCCAGGACTTACCTACGAGCAGTACTTC. It specifies CASSLAPGLTYEQYF.

The rearrangement uses TRBV14 and TRBJ2-7; 11 nucleotides match TRBD2. V shed 4 bases and J 6 bases; nucleotides not matched to a gene: 11. This CDR3 has 16 residues. CDR1 and CDR2 from the germline V gene are SGHDN and FVKESK. The CDR3 region is CASSLRTGTSGREQYF. CDR3 DNA sequence: TGTGCCAGCAGCCTCAGAACCGGGACTAGCGGCCGCGAGCAGTACTTC.

The chain carries TRBV18 and TRBJ1-2; 8 bases match TRBD1. This CDR3 has 16 amino acids. Germline-derived CDR1 and CDR2 are KGHSH and LQKENI. The J segment lost 3 bases and the V segment lost 6 bases, leaving 12 bases of the junction unmatched. The CDR3 here is CASSLNGQGWDYGYTF. CDR3 in DNA: TGTGCCAGCTCCCTCAACGGACAGGGATGGGACTATGGCTACACCTTC.

This chain links TRBV5-1 with TRBJ2-3; TRBD1 matches 10 bases. Trimming cost V 4 bases and J 7 bases; bases outside gene matches: 6. The germline gives CDR1 SGHRS, CDR2 YFSETQ. This CDR3 contains 14 residues. The CDR3 DNA reads as TGCGCCAGCAGCGACAGGGGGCAGCCGTATACGCAGTATTTT. It translates to CASSDRGQPYTQYF.

The chain recombines TRBV7-9 with TRBJ2-5; 10 bases agree with TRBD1. The CDR3 consists of 17 residues. Trimming cost V 4 bases and J 1 base; bases outside gene matches: 9. Per germline, CDR1 SEHNR and CDR2 FQNEAQ (reference sequence). This CDR3 reads CASSSSRDRGFQETQYF. As DNA, the CDR3 is TGTGCCAGCAGCTCAAGCCGGGACAGGGGATTCCAAGAGACCCAGTACTTC.

J is TRBJ1-5 and V is TRBV28; possible D gene TRBD1, 5 bases. CDR3 size: 15 residues. From germline, CDR1 is MDHEN and CDR2 SYDVKM. Trimming cost V 3 bases and J 0 bases, with 9 bases left between them. The CDR3 region has the DNA TGTGCCAGCAGTTTTTCGGGGGGTAGCAATCAGCCCCAGCATTTT. This codes for CASSFSGGSNQPQHF.

The chain has TRBV28 and TRBJ1-5; TRBD1 agrees at 9 bases. The CDR3 extends over 15 amino acids. The V and J ends lost 4 bases and 3 bases, in that order; junction bases with no gene match: 4. Germline CDR1 is MDHEN and CDR2 is SYDVKM. The DNA for the CDR3 is TGTGCCAGCAGTTGGGGACAGGGAGACAATCAGCCCCAGCATTTT. Translating gives CASSWGQGDNQPQHF.

This chain links TRBV28 with TRBJ1-5; TRBD1 matches at 8 bases. The CDR3 has 15 amino acids. V was clipped by 2 bases and J by 0 bases; unmatched bases: 0. Germline V gives CDR1 MDHEN, CDR2 SYDVKM. The CDR3, as DNA: TGTGCCAGCAGTTTAGGGACAGGTAGCAATCAGCCCCAGCATTTT. Translated: CASSLGTGSNQPQHF.

This sequence joins TRBV7-9 and TRBJ2-7, with D possibly being TRBD2 (8 bases). The germline V and J ends were trimmed by 3 bases and 6 bases, with 15 bases remaining between them. The CDR3 loop spans 14 amino acids. CDR1 is SEHNR and CDR2 is FQNEAQ in the germline V gene (reference sequence). The CDR3 sequence is CASSLTGSGGEQYF. CDR3 sequence (DNA): TGTGCCAGCAGCTTGACAGGGAGCGGGGGCGAGCAGTACTTC.

The rearrangement uses TRBV9 and TRBJ1-2; maybe TRBD1 (5 bases). Germline V gives CDR1 SGDLS, CDR2 YYNGEE. The CDR3 length is 13 residues. Trimming stripped 0 bases from V and 8 bases from J, with 11 bases between. The CDR3 DNA is TGTGCCAGCAGCGTAGACGCAGGGTACGGCTACACCTTC. The encoded protein is CASSVDAGYGYTF.

The chain recombines TRBV7-9 with TRBJ1-2; tentatively, D is TRBD1 (6 bases). In germline, CDR1 is SEHNR, CDR2 FQNEAQ (reference sequence). There are 14 residues in the CDR3. The V and J ends lost 5 bases and 2 bases respectively, with 12 bases between them. CDR3 amino acids: CASSLVQGNYGYTF. DNA for the CDR3: TGTGCCAGCAGCCTAGTACAGGGAAACTATGGCTACACCTTC.

This sequence joins TRBV19 and TRBJ1-5; D is perhaps TRBD1 (5 bases). The CDR3 sequence is 14 residues long. Germline V lookup: CDR1 LNHDA, CDR2 SQIVND (reference sequence). Trimming took off 1 base at V and 6 bases at J, with 10 bases between the two ends. This CDR3 is CASSIAQGPQPQHF. CDR3 in DNA: TGTGCCAGTAGTATAGCGCAGGGCCCTCAGCCCCAGCATTTT.

V is TRBV19 and J is TRBJ1-5; 11 nucleotides match TRBD1. Looked up from germline, CDR1 is LNHDA and CDR2 is SQIVND (reference sequence). The CDR3 consists of 17 residues. After removal of 1 base from V and 1 base from J, the junction contained 3 bases not matched to a gene. In DNA form, the CDR3 reads TGTGCCAGTAGTATAGGGACAGGGGGCCCGAGCAATCAGCCCCAGCATTTT. This translates into CASSIGTGGPSNQPQHF. Combining the CDR3 with reference TRBV19 and TRBJ1-5 gives the whole variable domain DGGITQSPKYLFRKEGQNVTLSCEQNLNHDAMYWYRQDPGQGLRLIYYSQIVNDFQKGDIAEGYSVSREKKESFPLTVTSAQKNPTAFYLCASSIGTGGPSNQPQHFGDGTRLSIL.

The gene calls are TRBV30 and TRBJ1-2, with TRBD1 as a possible D gene (5 bases). V shed 1 base and J shed 3 bases, with 9 bases lying between them. The CDR3 length is 13 residues. Germline V gene sequence: CDR1 GTSNPN, CDR2 SVGIG (reference sequence). CDR3 amino acids: CAWSGGGDYGYTF. CDR3 DNA sequence: TGTGCCTGGAGTGGGGGGGGAGACTATGGCTACACCTTC.

This clone was observed a handful of times. This chain connects TRBV5-1 to TRBJ2-1, with D perhaps TRBD1 (6 bases). This CDR3 region has 15 residues. CDR1 is SGHRS and CDR2 is YFSETQ in the germline V gene. The ends were cut back, 4 bases at V and 1 base at J, with 12 bases in the middle. Written as DNA, the CDR3 is TGCGCCAGCAGCGCACAGGGTGGGTCCTACAATGAGCAGTTCTTC. Protein sequence: CASSAQGGSYNEQFF.

This clone showed up just once. V usage is TRBV13 and J usage is TRBJ2-1, with D possibly matching TRBD1 (5 bases). The V end was cut by 5 bases, the J end by 5 bases, with 13 bases between. This CDR3 is built from 14 residues. Germline CDR1 PRHDT, CDR2 FYEKMQ (reference sequence). CDR3 coding DNA: TGTGCCAGCAGCCCCCGGACACACCACAATGAGCAGTTCTTC. It translates to CASSPRTHHNEQFF.

At least ten counts were recorded for this clone. V gene TRBV7-9 combines with J gene TRBJ2-7; 7 nucleotides agree with TRBD1. The V gene's germline CDR1 is SEHNR and CDR2 FQNEAQ (reference sequence). Trimming at V came to 5 bases and at J to 4 bases, leaving 11 bases not matched to a gene. This CDR3 comprises 15 residues. This chain's CDR3 is CASSKEAGTDYEQYF. The CDR3 DNA is TGTGCCAGCAGCAAGGAGGCCGGGACAGATTACGAGCAGTACTTC.

The rearrangement links TRBV20-1 to TRBJ2-1; a possible D gene is TRBD2 (6 bases). The CDR3 spans 11 residues. Germline V gives CDR1 DFQATT, CDR2 SNEGSKA (reference sequence). Trimming took 0 bases from V and 9 from J, leaving 6 bases between them. CDR3 region: CSAREGGEQFF. The CDR3 DNA follows: TGCAGTGCTAGAGAGGGGGGTGAGCAGTTCTTC.

CDR3 DNA sequence: TGTGCCAGCTCAGAATCAGGGTTGGAGAACACTGAAGCTTTCTTT. Amino acids: CASSESGLENTEAFF. The rearrangement links TRBV6-1 to TRBJ1-1, with D maybe TRBD1 (5 bases). With 8 bases removed from V and 1 base from J, the gap between germline ends came to 17 bases. The CDR3 runs 15 residues. Per the germline V gene, CDR1 is MNHNS and CDR2 is SASEGT.

This clone was seen more than once but under ten times. This rearrangement joins TRBV12-5 to TRBJ2-1, with D perhaps TRBD2 (6 bases). CDR3 length equals 17 residues. CDR1 and CDR2 (germline): LGHNT, FRNRAP. V was trimmed by 0 bases and J by 5 bases, leaving 17 bases between them. The CDR3 sequence: CASGLVLRTRRDNEQFF. CDR3 in DNA: TGTGCTAGTGGTTTGGTACTCCGCACCCGGAGGGACAATGAGCAGTTCTTC.

The rearrangement uses TRBV28 and TRBJ1-4; 9 positions match TRBD1. Trimming took 6 bases from V and 8 from J; bases not matched to a gene: 13. This CDR3 contains 16 residues. CDR1 is MDHEN, CDR2 SYDVKM, per germline. The CDR3 DNA follows: TGTGCCAGCAGCTCGATATACAGGGGGCTTGGAGAAAAACTGTTTTTT. It yields the protein CASSSIYRGLGEKLFF.

This chain connects TRBV7-2 to TRBJ2-7, with 13 nucleotides matching TRBD2. This CDR3 region has 16 residues. The ends lost 5 bases at V and 2 bases at J; junction bases unmatched: 6. From germline, CDR1 is SGHTA and CDR2 FQGNSA. For the CDR3, the DNA is TGTGCCAGCAGCACCCGACTAGCGGGAGGTGCCTACGAGCAGTACTTC. Its protein is CASSTRLAGGAYEQYF.

The chain employs TRBV2 and TRBJ2-1; D may be TRBD2 (5 bases). V lost 10 bases and J 6 bases, leaving 10 bases between the germline ends. The CDR3 sequence is 11 residues long. Germline loops: CDR1 SNHLY, CDR2 FYNNEI. The CDR3 here is CATLGGNEQFF. In DNA, the CDR3 is TGTGCCACCCTAGGAGGCAATGAGCAGTTCTTC.